The present entry profiles one TCR beta chain with its context. The CDR3 is 14 residues long. The germline gives CDR1 GTSNPN, CDR2 SVGIG (reference sequence). V was shortened by 2 bases and J by 2 bases, with 10 bases between the two germline ends. Only in-frame clones appear in the TCRdb table, and some are missing; sequencing was by immunoSEQ multiplex PCR. Of some 35,000 clones listed, around 87% are singletons. This specimen comes from a study of OX40 agonist ivuxolimab in advanced cancers. The chain links TRBV30 to TRBJ2-1; no clear D. The sequence derives from an adult with an advanced solid tumor such as melanoma, head and neck, liver or kidney cancer. Sequencing was performed on CD4+ or CD8+ T cells sorted from blood, taken in a trial of the OX40 agonist ivuxolimab. CDR3 amino acids: CAWSKSTPYNEQFF. The CDR3 bases are TGTGCCTGGAGTAAGTCTACCCCCTACAATGAGCAGTTCTTC.